This is a list of T cell receptor beta chains from one sample in a study of Ad26.COV2.S vaccination and SARS-CoV-2 variants. Profiling relied on immunoSEQ multiplex PCR, and the TCRdb table lists in-frame clones only, not all of them. The sample shows approximately 420,000 clones, around nine tenths of them seen only once. The sample in question was peripheral blood, obtained in a trial of Ad26.COV2.S vaccine versus placebo. Receptor source: a person aged 18-65 years who received the Ad26.COV2.S COVID-19 vaccine or a placebo. CDR3s include the opening cysteine and the closing phenylalanine or tryptophan. D genes are given only for firm matches. Some rows mark clone size as missing; the rest say once, few, many or name a class of expanded clone.

V gene	D gene	clone size	J gene	CDR3 DNA	CDR3 protein
TRBV5-4	TRBD1	few	TRBJ2-1	TGTGCCAGCAGCTTTCGGACAGGCGCATCCTACAATGAGCAGTTCTTC	CASSFRTGASYNEQFF
TRBV7-2	TRBD1	NA	TRBJ1-2	TGTGCCAGCAGCCAGCGGGACAGCGATTATGGCTACACCTTC	CASSQRDSDYGYTF
TRBV24-1	NA	NA	TRBJ2-2	TGTGCCACCAGTGATTTAGGTGGGGGCGAGGCCGGGGAGCTGTTTTTT	CATSDLGGGEAGELFF
TRBV5-5	NA	NA	TRBJ2-2	TGTGCCAGCAGCGCCGACACTTACACCGGGGAGCTGTTTTTT	CASSADTYTGELFF
TRBV13	TRBD2	NA	TRBJ2-7	TGTGCCAGCAGGTCGAGGACTAGCGGGGGGGCGTACGAGCAGTACTTC	CASRSRTSGGAYEQYF
TRBV6-2/TRBV6-3	NA	NA	TRBJ2-2	TGTGCCAGCAGTAGATTGCACACCGGGGAGCTGTTTTTT	CASSRLHTGELFF
TRBV7-2	NA	NA	TRBJ1-3	TGTGCCAGCAGCTTAGCCAGCTCTGGAAACACCATATATTTT	CASSLASSGNTIYF
TRBV25-1	TRBD1	NA	TRBJ1-6	TGTGCCAGCAGTGGAGGACAGGGTAGTTATAATTCACCCCTCCACTTT	CASSGGQGSYNSPLHF
TRBV2	NA	NA	TRBJ2-7	TGTGCCAGCGGACCTGACAAATACTACGAGCAGTACTTC	CASGPDKYYEQYF
TRBV7-2	TRBD1	once	TRBJ1-4	TGTGCCAGCAGAAGAAACACAGGGGGTAACGAAAAACTGTTTTTT	CASRRNTGGNEKLFF
TRBV6-1	NA	NA	TRBJ2-2	TGTGCCAGCAGTGATTGGGGCGGATACACCGGGGAGCTGTTTTTT	CASSDWGGYTGELFF
TRBV7-2	NA	NA	TRBJ1-1	TGTGCCAGCAGCCCCCTAGACTCCTACACTGAAGCTTTCTTT	CASSPLDSYTEAFF
TRBV12-5	TRBD1	NA	TRBJ1-1	TGTGCTAGTGGTTTGACCATTTATCCCGGGACAGTGAACACTGAAGCTTTCTTT	CASGLTIYPGTVNTEAFF
TRBV5-4	NA	NA	TRBJ1-2	TGTGCCAGCAGCTTAGCCAGGGCGACGGGTGGCTACACCTTC	CASSLARATGGYTF
TRBV5-5	TRBD1	once	TRBJ1-2	TGTGCCAGCAGCGGACAGGGACAGGGGGATTATGGCTACACCTTC	CASSGQGQGDYGYTF
TRBV7-8	NA	few	TRBJ2-7	TGTGCCAGCAGCATACAGGGATCCTCCTACGAGCAGTACTTC	CASSIQGSSYEQYF
TRBV7-9	NA	few	TRBJ1-5	TGTGCCAGCAGCTTGCGAGCTTTAAGCAATCAGCCCCAGCATTTT	CASSLRALSNQPQHF
TRBV5-4	TRBD1	NA	TRBJ1-4	TGTGCCAGCAGCTTGGCCGAGGGGGCGCTGGGCGAAAAACTGTTTTTT	CASSLAEGALGEKLFF
TRBV5-6	NA	NA	TRBJ2-7	TGTGCCAGCAGCCAGGACAGACTGAACTACGAGCAGTACTTC	CASSQDRLNYEQYF
TRBV6-6	NA	NA	TRBJ1-1	TGTGCCAGCAGTTTAAGGGAGAACACTGAAGCTTTCTTT	CASSLRENTEAFF
TRBV6-6	TRBD2	once	TRBJ2-3	TGTGCCAGCAGGGGAGGACTAGCGGGACCAGATACGCAGTATTTT	CASRGGLAGPDTQYF
TRBV10-3	NA	NA	TRBJ2-2	TGTGCCATCAGTGAGCTATCTGCGGGGTCCACCGGGGAGCTGTTTTTT	CAISELSAGSTGELFF
TRBV11-2	NA	NA	TRBJ2-7	TGTGCCAGCAGCTTAGACATCTACGAGCAGTACTTC	CASSLDIYEQYF
TRBV2	TRBD1	NA	TRBJ2-7	TGTGCCAGCAGTGTGGGCAGGGGGCTTGACGAGCAGTACTTC	CASSVGRGLDEQYF
TRBV19	TRBD1	once	TRBJ1-5	TGTGCCAGTAGTACGATCCCTGGACAGGTGGGGGATCAGCCCCAGCATTTT	CASSTIPGQVGDQPQHF
TRBV29-1	NA	NA	TRBJ1-1	TGCAGCGCCACGGGGAACACTGAAGCTTTCTTT	CSATGNTEAFF
TRBV12-2	NA	NA	TRBJ1-2	TGTGCAAGTCGCTTAGGAACTGTCGGAAGGGGTCTCTATCACTATGGCTACACCTTC	CASRLGTVGRGLYHYGYTF
TRBV18	TRBD1	NA	TRBJ1-1	TGTGCCAGCTCATCAAACACCGGGACAGGGAACACTGAAGCTTTCTTT	CASSSNTGTGNTEAFF
TRBV7-3	NA	NA	TRBJ2-3	TGTGCCAGCAGCTTCCTCCCGCGTCCAGATACGCAGTATTTT	CASSFLPRPDTQYF
TRBV11-1	NA	once	TRBJ2-3	TGTGCCAGCAGCTTACTGCGGGGGCGCACAGATACGCAGTATTTT	CASSLLRGRTDTQYF
TRBV6-2/TRBV6-3	TRBD1	NA	TRBJ2-7	TGTGCCAGCAGTAAGGACAGGGTAATAGCCTACGAGCAGTACTTC	CASSKDRVIAYEQYF
TRBV5-1	TRBD1	few	TRBJ1-2	TGCGCCAGCAGCCCGCCCTATGGACAGGGGTACTATGGCTACACCTTC	CASSPPYGQGYYGYTF
TRBV11-2	NA	NA	TRBJ1-6	TGTGCCAGCAGCTTAGATCACGGAGGAAATTCACCCCTCCACTTT	CASSLDHGGNSPLHF
TRBV9	TRBD2	NA	TRBJ2-3	TGTGCCAGCCGGCGGGGACTAGCGGGGGGTAACACAGATACGCAGTATTTT	CASRRGLAGGNTDTQYF
TRBV10-3	NA	NA	TRBJ2-2	TGTGCCATCAGTGAGGGGGGGCAGTTACGGACCGGGGAGCTGTTTTTT	CAISEGGQLRTGELFF
TRBV28	TRBD1	NA	TRBJ2-7	TGTGCCAGCAGGCCGGAACCGCAGGGGGCATACGAGCAGTACTTC	CASRPEPQGAYEQYF
TRBV30	NA	NA	TRBJ1-6	TGTGCCTGGACCAGAAGGGGTACGAGCTCCTATAATTCACCCCTCCACTTT	CAWTRRGTSSYNSPLHF
TRBV3-1/TRBV3-2	NA	NA	TRBJ1-1	TGTGCCAGCAGCCCCGAGGGACCGAACACTGAAGCTTTCTTT	CASSPEGPNTEAFF
TRBV27	NA	NA	TRBJ2-1	TGTGCCAGCAGTTCCCATGGTTCCACCGACAATGAGCAGTTCTTC	CASSSHGSTDNEQFF
TRBV24-1	TRBD1	NA	TRBJ2-7	TGTGCCACCAGTGCCTCCTCGCGGACAGGAGGCAACGAGCAGTACTTC	CATSASSRTGGNEQYF
TRBV19	TRBD1	NA	TRBJ2-7	TGTGCCAGTAGTACAAACAGGGGCTACGAGCAGTACTTC	CASSTNRGYEQYF
TRBV4-3	NA	once	TRBJ2-3	TGCGCCAGCAGCCGGACAGACTCCCCCACAGATACGCAGTATTTT	CASSRTDSPTDTQYF
TRBV4-3	NA	NA	TRBJ2-2	TGCGCCAGCAGCCAAGTAGGCAGGGCCGGGGAGCTGTTTTTT	CASSQVGRAGELFF